The sequence of this T cell receptor (beta chain) was determined in a study of T cell responses to AZD1222 COVID-19 vaccine. Germline assignment: CDR1 GTSNPN and CDR2 SVGIG (reference sequence). The junction had 10 bases not matched to a gene; V was cut back by 4 bases and J by 7 bases. This CDR3 region has 14 residues. Data came from immunoSEQ multiplex PCR; TCRdb stores just in-frame clones and leaves some out. The table has 74,000 or so clones, roughly 81% seen once; the top ten hold about 13%. This TCR was recovered from an adult in good health. Specimen: peripheral blood, collected on day 0 of AZD1222 vaccination. The chain couples TRBV30 to TRBJ1-2; 9 bases line up with TRBD1. The CDR3 DNA reads TGTGCCTGGAAAACAGGGGGCCCGGTACGTGGCTACACCTTC. As protein: CAWKTGGPVRGYTF.